This T cell receptor (beta chain) was obtained from a study of beta chain features in type 1 diabetes. CDR3 size: 13 residues. Trimming removed 5 bases from V and 7 bases from J, with 12 bases in between. Germline CDR1 and CDR2: LNHDA and SQIVND (reference sequence). Worth noting for this clone: Its target is not known.

Per donor, one heparinised blood draw averaged approximately 110 mL. Markers CD45RO/CCR7/CD25/CD127/CD95/CD27 served to sort CD4+ naive, central memory, regulatory and stem cell-like memory cells. The study's findings and limits: A pattern of fewer insertions and more deletions at VDJ junctions was seen in type 1 diabetes patients.

Sequenced material consisted of expressed TCRB transcripts (all of the isolated RNA was reverse transcribed). Clones were read by immunoSEQ multiplex PCR, and TCRdb kept only the in-frame ones, dropping some. The table has hundreds of thousands of clones, 55% to 70% seen once. The clonotype was recovered from a man aged 25 to 40 in good health. Sequencing was performed on naive CD4+ T cells from blood. This rearrangement joins TRBV19 to TRBJ2-1, with D tentatively TRBD2 (6 bases). The DNA of the CDR3 is TGTGCCAGTAGTCGACTAGGAGCTAATGAGCAGTTCTTC. Protein product: CASSRLGANEQFF.